What follows are 2 T cell receptor beta chains derived from one specimen sequenced in a study of blood T cells in healthy people across ages. A second PCR of 7 to 11 cycles used a sample-barcoded 5' primer and a J-beta primer mix. TCRdb re-derived calls from the 5' RACE reads in MiXCR, one entry per CDR3 protein. The top ten hold over 7% of the sample, which has 1.5 million to 2 million distinct CDR3 sequences, 28% seen once. The specimen sequenced was blood. The receptor set was obtained from a woman aged 30 to 39 in good health.

In its sample, this clonotype was seen a few times. This chain connects TRBV4-2 to TRBJ1-2; 9 bases map to TRBD1. Trimming took 4 bases from V and 4 from J; bases not matched to a gene: 7. Per the germline V gene, CDR1 is LGHNA and CDR2 is YNFKEQ. The CDR3 spans 15 residues. In DNA, the CDR3 is TGTGCCAGCAGCCTCCGGACAGGGGAGGGCTATGGCTACACCTTC. Translating it yields CASSLRTGEGYGYTF.

The chain couples TRBV20-1 to TRBJ2-5, with D perhaps given as TRBD1 or TRBD2 (5 bases each). The CDR3 consists of 16 residues. Trimming removed 3 bases from V and 5 bases from J, with 22 bases in between. From germline, CDR1 is DFQATT and CDR2 SNEGSKA (reference sequence). CDR3 coding DNA: TGCAGTGCTAGGGTCCCCCGGCCGGGGCCGAGGGAGACCCAGTACTTC. Protein: CSARVPRPGPRETQYF.